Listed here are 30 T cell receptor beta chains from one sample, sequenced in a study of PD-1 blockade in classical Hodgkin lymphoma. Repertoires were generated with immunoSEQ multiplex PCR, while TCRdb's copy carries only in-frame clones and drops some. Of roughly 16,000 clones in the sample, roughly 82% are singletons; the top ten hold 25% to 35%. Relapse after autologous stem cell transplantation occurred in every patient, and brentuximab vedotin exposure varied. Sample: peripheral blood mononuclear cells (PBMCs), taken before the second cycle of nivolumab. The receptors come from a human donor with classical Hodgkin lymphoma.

The DNA for the CDR3 is TGTGCCAGCAGGGCTGGAGGGGACTCACCCCTCCACTTT. Translation: CASRAGGDSPLHF. The chain uses TRBV5-4 and TRBJ1-6; a weak D match, TRBD1 (5 bases). The germline gives CDR1 SGHNT, CDR2 YYREEE (reference sequence). The CDR3 has 13 residues. The germline V and J ends were trimmed by 5 bases and 10 bases, with 13 bases remaining between them.

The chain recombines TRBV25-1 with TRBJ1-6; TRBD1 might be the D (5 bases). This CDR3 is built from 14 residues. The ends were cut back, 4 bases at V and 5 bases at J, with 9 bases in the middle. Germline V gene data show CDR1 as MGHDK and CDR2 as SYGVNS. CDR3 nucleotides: TGTGCCAGCAGTGCCGGGGCCAATAATTCACCCCTCCACTTT. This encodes CASSAGANNSPLHF.

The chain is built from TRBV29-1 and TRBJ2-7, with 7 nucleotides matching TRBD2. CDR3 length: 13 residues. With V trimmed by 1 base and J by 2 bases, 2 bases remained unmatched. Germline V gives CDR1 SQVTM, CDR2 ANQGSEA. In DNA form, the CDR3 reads TGCAGCGTTGAAGGAGGGACTACCTACGAGCAGTACTTC. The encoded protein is CSVEGGTTYEQYF.

CDR3 loop: CASSPPQLGYQETQYF. The CDR3, as DNA: TGTGCCAGCAGCCCACCCCAACTGGGCTACCAAGAGACCCAGTACTTC. The genes are TRBV11-1 and TRBJ2-5; no clear D. The germline V and J ends were trimmed by 5 bases and 0 bases, with 16 bases remaining between them. Germline values: CDR1 SGHAT, CDR2 FQDESV (reference sequence). This CDR3 comprises 16 residues.

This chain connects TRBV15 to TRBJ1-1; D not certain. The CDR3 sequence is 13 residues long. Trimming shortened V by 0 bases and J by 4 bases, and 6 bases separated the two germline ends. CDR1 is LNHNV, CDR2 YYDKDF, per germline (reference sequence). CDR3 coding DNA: TGTGCCACCAGCAGAGAGGGCGTCACTGAAGCTTTCTTT. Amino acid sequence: CATSREGVTEAFF.

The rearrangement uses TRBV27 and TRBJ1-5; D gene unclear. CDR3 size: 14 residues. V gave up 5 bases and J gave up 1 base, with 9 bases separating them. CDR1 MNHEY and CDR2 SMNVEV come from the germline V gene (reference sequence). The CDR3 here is CASSAGRSNQPQHF. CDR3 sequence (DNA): TGTGCCAGCAGTGCCGGACGGAGCAATCAGCCCCAGCATTTT.

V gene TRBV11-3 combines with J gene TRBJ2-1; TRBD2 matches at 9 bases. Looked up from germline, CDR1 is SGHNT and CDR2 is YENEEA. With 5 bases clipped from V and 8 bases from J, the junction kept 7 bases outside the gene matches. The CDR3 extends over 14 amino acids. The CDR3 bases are TGTGCCAGCAGCCGCGGGGGGGCCTTAGATGAGCAGTTCTTC. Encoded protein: CASSRGGALDEQFF.

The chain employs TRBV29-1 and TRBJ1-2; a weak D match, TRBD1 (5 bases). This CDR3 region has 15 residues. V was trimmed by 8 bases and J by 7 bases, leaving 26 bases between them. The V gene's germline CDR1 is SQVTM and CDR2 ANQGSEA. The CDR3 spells CSLPPEEGSAGGYTF. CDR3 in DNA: TGCAGCCTCCCCCCCGAGGAGGGGTCGGCGGGTGGCTACACCTTC. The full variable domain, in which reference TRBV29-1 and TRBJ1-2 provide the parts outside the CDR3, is SAVISQKPSRDICQRGTSLTIQCQVDSQVTMMFWYRQQPGQSLTLIATANQGSEATYESGFVIDKFPISRPNLTFSTLTVSNMSPEDSSIYLCSLPPEEGSAGGYTFGSGTRLTVV.

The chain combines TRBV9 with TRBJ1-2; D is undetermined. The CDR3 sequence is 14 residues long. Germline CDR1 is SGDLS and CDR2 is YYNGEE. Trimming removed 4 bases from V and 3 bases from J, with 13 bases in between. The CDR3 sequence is CASSPSRAYYGYTF. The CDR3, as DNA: TGTGCCAGCAGCCCCTCAAGGGCCTACTATGGCTACACCTTC.

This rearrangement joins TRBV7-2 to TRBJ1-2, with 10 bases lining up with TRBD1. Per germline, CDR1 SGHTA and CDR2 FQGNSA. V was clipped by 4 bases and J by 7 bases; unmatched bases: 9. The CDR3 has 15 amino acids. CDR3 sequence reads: CASSSSTGTGVGYTF. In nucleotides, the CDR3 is TGTGCCAGCAGCTCGTCAACCGGGACAGGGGTTGGCTACACCTTC.

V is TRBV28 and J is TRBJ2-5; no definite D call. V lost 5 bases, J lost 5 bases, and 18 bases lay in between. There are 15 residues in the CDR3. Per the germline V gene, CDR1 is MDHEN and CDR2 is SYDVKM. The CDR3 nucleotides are TGTGCCAGCAGTCTCCTCCAAGAGCTCGGGGAGACCCAGTACTTC. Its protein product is CASSLLQELGETQYF.

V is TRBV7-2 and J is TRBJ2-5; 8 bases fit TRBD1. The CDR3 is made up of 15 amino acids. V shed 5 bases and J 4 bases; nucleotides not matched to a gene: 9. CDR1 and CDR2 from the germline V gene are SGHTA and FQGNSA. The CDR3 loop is CASSEYRGSGETQYF. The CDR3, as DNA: TGTGCCAGCAGCGAATACAGGGGGAGCGGAGAGACCCAGTACTTC.

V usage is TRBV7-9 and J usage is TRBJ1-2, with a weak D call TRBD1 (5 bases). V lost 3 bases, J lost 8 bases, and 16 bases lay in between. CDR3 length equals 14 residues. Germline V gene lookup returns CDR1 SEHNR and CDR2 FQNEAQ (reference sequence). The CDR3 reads CASSLADRFNGYTF. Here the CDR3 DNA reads TGTGCCAGCAGCTTGGCCGACAGATTTAACGGCTACACCTTC.

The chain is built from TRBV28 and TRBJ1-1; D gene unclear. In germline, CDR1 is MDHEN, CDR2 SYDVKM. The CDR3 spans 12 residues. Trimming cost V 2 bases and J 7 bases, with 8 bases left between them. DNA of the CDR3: TGTGCCAGCAGTTTACTCGGGCTTGAAGCTTTCTTT. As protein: CASSLLGLEAFF.

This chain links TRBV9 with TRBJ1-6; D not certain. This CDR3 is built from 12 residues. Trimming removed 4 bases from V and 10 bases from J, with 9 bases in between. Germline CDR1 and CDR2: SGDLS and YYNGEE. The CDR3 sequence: CASSTPRSPLHF. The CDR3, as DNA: TGTGCCAGCAGCACTCCAAGGTCACCCCTCCACTTT.

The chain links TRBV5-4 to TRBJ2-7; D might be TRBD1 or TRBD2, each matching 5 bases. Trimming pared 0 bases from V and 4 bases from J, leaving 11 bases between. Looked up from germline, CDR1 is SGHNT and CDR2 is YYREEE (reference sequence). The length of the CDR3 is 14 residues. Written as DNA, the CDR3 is TGTGCCAGCAGCTTGGTCGGGACCACTTACGAGCAGTACTTC. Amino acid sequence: CASSLVGTTYEQYF.

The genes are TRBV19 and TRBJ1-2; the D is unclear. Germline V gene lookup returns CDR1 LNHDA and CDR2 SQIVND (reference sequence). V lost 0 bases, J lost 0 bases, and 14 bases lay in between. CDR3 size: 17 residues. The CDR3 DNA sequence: TGTGCCAGTAGTATAGATTGGGTGACGGCGACTAACTATGGCTACACCTTC. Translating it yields CASSIDWVTATNYGYTF.

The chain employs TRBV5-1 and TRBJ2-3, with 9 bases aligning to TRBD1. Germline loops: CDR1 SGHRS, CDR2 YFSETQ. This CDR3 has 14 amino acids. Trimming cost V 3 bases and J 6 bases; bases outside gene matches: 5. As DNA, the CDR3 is TGCGCCAGCAGCTCCGACAGGGGGTGGGATACGCAGTATTTT. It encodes CASSSDRGWDTQYF.

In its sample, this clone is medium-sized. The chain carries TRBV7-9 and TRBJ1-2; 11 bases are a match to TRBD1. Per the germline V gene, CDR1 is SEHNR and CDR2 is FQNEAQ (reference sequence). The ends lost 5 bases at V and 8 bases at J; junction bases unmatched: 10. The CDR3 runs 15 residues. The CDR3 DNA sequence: TGTGCCAGCAGCGAACGTCCGGGACAGGGGGGAGGCTACACCTTC. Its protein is CASSERPGQGGGYTF. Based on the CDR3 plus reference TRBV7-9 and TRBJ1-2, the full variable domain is DTGVSQNPRHKITKRGQNVTFRCDPISEHNRLYWYRQTLGQGPEFLTYFQNEAQLEKSRLLSDRFSAERPKGSFSTLEIQRTEQGDSAMYLCASSERPGQGGGYTFGSGTRLTVV.

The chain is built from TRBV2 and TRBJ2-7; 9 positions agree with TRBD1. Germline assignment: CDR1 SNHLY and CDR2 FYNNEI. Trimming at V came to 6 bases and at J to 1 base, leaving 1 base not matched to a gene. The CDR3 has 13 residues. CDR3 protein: CASRDRGSYEQYF. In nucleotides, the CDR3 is TGTGCCAGCAGGGACAGGGGTTCCTACGAGCAGTACTTC.

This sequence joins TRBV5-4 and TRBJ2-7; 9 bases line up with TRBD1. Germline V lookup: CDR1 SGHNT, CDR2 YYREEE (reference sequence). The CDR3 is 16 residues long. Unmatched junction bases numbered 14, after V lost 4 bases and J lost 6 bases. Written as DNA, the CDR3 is TGTGCCAGCAGCCCCAGAACTTGGGACAGGGTCGGCGAGCAGTACTTC. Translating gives CASSPRTWDRVGEQYF. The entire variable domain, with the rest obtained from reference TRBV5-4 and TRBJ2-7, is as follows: ETGVTQSPTHLIKTRGQQVTLRCSSQSGHNTVSWYQQALGQGPQFIFQYYREEENGRGNFPPRFSGLQFPNYSSELNVNALELDDSALYLCASSPRTWDRVGEQYFGPGTRLTVT.

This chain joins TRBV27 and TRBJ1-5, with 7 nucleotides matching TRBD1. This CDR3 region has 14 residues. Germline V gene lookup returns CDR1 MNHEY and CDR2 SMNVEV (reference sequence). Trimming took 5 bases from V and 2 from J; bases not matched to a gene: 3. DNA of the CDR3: TGTGCCAGCAGTGGCGGACAGGGCAATCAGCCCCAGCATTTT. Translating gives CASSGGQGNQPQHF.

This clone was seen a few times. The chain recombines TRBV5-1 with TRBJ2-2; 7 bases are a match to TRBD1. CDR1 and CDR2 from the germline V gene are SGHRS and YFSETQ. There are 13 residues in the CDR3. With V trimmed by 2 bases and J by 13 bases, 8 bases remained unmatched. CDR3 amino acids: CASSLVRTGGLFF. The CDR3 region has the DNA TGCGCCAGCAGCTTAGTCCGGACAGGCGGGCTGTTTTTT.

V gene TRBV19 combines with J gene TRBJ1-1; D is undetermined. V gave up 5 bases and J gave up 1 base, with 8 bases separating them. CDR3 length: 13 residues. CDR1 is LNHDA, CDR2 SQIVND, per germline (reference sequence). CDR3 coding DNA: TGTGCCAGTAGTCCTGCGGGGAACACTGAAGCTTTCTTT. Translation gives CASSPAGNTEAFF.

Written as DNA, the CDR3 is TGTGCCATCAGTGAGCCAGCGGACAGTTTGAACACTGAAGCTTTCTTT. Its translation is CAISEPADSLNTEAFF. The chain joins TRBV10-3 to TRBJ1-1; D perhaps matches TRBD1 (6 bases). CDR1 is ENHRY, CDR2 SYGVKD, per germline. Trimming left V 2 bases short and J 0 bases short, with 13 bases between. The CDR3 length is 16 residues.

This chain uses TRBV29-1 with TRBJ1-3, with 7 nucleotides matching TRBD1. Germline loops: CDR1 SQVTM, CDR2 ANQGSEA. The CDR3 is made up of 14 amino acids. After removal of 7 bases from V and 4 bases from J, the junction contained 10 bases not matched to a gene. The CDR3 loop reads CSALTGQLGNTIYF. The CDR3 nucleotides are TGCAGCGCCTTGACGGGACAGTTAGGAAACACCATATATTTT.

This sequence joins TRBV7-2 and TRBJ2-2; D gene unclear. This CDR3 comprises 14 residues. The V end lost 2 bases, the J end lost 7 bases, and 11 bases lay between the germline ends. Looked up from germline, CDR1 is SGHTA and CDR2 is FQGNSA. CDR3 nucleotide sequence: TGTGCCAGCAGCTTACAATCTTCGGTCGGGGAGCTGTTTTTT. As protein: CASSLQSSVGELFF.

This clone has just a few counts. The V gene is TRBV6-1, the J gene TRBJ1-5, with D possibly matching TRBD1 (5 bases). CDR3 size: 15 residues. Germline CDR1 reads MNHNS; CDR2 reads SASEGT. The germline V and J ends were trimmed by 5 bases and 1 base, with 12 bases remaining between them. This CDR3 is CASSPGPQSNQPQHF. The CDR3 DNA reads TGTGCCAGCAGTCCGGGACCTCAAAGCAATCAGCCCCAGCATTTT.

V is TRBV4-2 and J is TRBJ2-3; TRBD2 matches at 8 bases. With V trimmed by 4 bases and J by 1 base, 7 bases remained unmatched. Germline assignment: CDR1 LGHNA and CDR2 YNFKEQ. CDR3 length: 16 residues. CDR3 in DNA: TGTGCCAGCAGCCCCGCGGGGGGTGTCGGCACAGATACGCAGTATTTT. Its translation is CASSPAGGVGTDTQYF.

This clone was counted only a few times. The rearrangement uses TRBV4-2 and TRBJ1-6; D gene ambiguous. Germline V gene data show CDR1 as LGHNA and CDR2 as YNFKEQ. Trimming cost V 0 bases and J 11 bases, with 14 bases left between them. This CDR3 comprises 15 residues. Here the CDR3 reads CASSQDIGASAPLHF. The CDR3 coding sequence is TGTGCCAGCAGCCAAGATATAGGCGCGAGCGCACCCCTCCACTTT.